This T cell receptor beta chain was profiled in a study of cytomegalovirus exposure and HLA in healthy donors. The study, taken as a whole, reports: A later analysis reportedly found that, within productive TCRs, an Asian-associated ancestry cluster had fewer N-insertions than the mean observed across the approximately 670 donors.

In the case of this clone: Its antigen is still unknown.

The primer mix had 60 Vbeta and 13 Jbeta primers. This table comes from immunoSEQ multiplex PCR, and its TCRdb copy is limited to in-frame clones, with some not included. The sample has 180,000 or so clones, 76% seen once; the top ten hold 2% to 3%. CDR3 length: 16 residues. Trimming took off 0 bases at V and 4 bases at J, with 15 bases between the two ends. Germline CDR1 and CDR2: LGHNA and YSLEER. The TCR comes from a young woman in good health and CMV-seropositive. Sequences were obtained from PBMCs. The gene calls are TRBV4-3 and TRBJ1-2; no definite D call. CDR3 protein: CASSQDSGRTTYGYTF. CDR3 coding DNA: TGCGCCAGCAGCCAAGATTCGGGCAGGACTACCTATGGCTACACCTTC.